This T cell receptor (beta chain) was sequenced in a study of OX40 agonist ivuxolimab in advanced cancers. Overall study context: Dose-escalation patients had hepatocellular carcinoma, melanoma, renal cell or head and neck cancer.

As regards this clone: Its specificity is not known.

Findings of the study overall: CD4+ and CD8+ blood T cells expanded clonally by week 6 at 0.1 to 3.0 mg/kg.

Data came from immunoSEQ multiplex PCR; TCRdb stores just in-frame clones and leaves some out. The sample lists tens of thousands of clones; approximately 87% were seen once. Germline V gives CDR1 MNHEY, CDR2 SMNVEV (reference sequence). Trimming removed 8 bases from V and 3 bases from J, with 9 bases in between. The CDR3 contains 12 residues. The sequencing here drew on CD4+ or CD8+ T cells sorted from blood, taken in a trial of the OX40 agonist ivuxolimab. The clonotype originates from an adult with an advanced solid tumor such as melanoma, head and neck, liver or kidney cancer. V usage is TRBV27 and J usage is TRBJ2-3, with D unclear. CDR3 DNA: TGTGCCAGCCTACAGACGACAGATACGCAGTATTTT. This sequence encodes CASLQTTDTQYF.